This is a list of T cell receptor beta chains from one sample in a study of blood T cell repertoires in COVID-19. The method was immunoSEQ multiplex PCR; TCRdb's version includes in-frame clones alone and lacks a portion of them. The sample has 200,000 to 250,000 clones, about 90% seen once. The sample comprised peripheral blood. Every receptor here comes from a man aged 25 to 45 with COVID-19, enrolled during active disease. The CDR3 runs from the conserved cysteine through the conserved F or W. The D gene is left open where the match is weak. The size field is filled for only some rows; it gives once, few, many or a size class.

clone_size	v_call	j_call	d_call	cdr3_aa	cdr3_nt
NA	TRBV7-2	TRBJ2-7	TRBD1	CASSLYSPGQGYEQYF	TGTGCCAGCAGCTTATATTCCCCGGGACAGGGGTACGAGCAGTACTTC
NA	TRBV6-2/TRBV6-3	TRBJ1-5	NA	CASSQGQTYQPQHF	TGTGCCAGCAGTCAGGGACAAACTTATCAACCCCAGCATTTT
medium-sized	TRBV4-2	TRBJ1-2	TRBD1	CASSQDPGQPYGYTF	TGTGCCAGCAGCCAGGACCCGGGACAGCCCTATGGCTACACCTTC
few	TRBV4-3	TRBJ1-6	TRBD1	CASSLGTESSPLHF	TGCGCCAGCAGCCTAGGGACAGAAAGTTCACCCCTCCACTTT
NA	TRBV6-1	TRBJ2-6	NA	CASSEHRYSGANVLTF	TGTGCCAGCAGTGAACACAGATACTCTGGGGCCAACGTCCTGACTTTC
NA	TRBV6-5	TRBJ1-2	TRBD1	CASRGGQFYGYTF	TGTGCCAGCAGGGGGGGACAGTTCTATGGCTACACCTTC
NA	TRBV5-6	TRBJ1-6	NA	CASSLGQTNNSPLHF	TGTGCCAGCAGCTTGGGGCAGACTAATAATTCACCCCTCCACTTT
NA	TRBV28	TRBJ2-5	NA	CASRTQGIETQYF	TGTGCCAGCAGAACTCAGGGTATTGAGACCCAGTACTTC
once	TRBV19	TRBJ1-4	TRBD1	CATGYGTVPYRNEKLFF	TGTGCCACCGGCTACGGGACAGTCCCCTACAGGAATGAAAAACTGTTTTTT
NA	TRBV5-6	TRBJ1-2	TRBD1	CASSLELRTGGWNGYTF	TGTGCCAGCAGCTTGGAATTAAGGACAGGGGGTTGGAATGGCTACACCTTC
NA	TRBV18	TRBJ2-2	TRBD1	CASSPMTGATGELFF	TGTGCCAGCTCACCAATGACAGGGGCCACCGGGGAGCTGTTTTTT
NA	TRBV24-1	TRBJ2-1	TRBD2	CATSDWGGEYNEQFF	TGTGCCACCAGTGATTGGGGGGGAGAATACAATGAGCAGTTCTTC
NA	TRBV30	TRBJ2-2	NA	CAWTSGDRSGELFF	TGTGCCTGGACTTCGGGGGATAGGTCCGGGGAGCTGTTTTTT
NA	TRBV7-8	TRBJ2-3	TRBD2	CASSLAGGLDTQYF	TGTGCCAGCAGTCTAGCGGGGGGGCTCGATACGCAGTATTTT
NA	TRBV5-6	TRBJ2-7	TRBD2	CASSRPGERGEWDEQYF	TGTGCCAGCAGCCGCCCCGGGGAGCGGGGGGAGTGGGACGAGCAGTACTTC
NA	TRBV19	TRBJ2-5	NA	CASSRGKQETQYF	TGTGCCTCCAGCCGGGGGAAACAAGAGACCCAGTACTTC
NA	TRBV19	TRBJ1-4	NA	CASSINNATNEKLFF	TGTGCCAGTAGTATAAACAATGCAACTAATGAAAAACTGTTTTTT
NA	TRBV10-3	TRBJ1-2	TRBD1	CAISRTGGRDYGYTF	TGTGCCATCAGTCGGACAGGGGGCCGTGACTATGGCTACACCTTC
NA	TRBV6-5	TRBJ2-7	TRBD2	CASSPRLAGGQEQYF	TGTGCCAGCAGTCCCCGACTAGCGGGGGGGCAAGAGCAGTACTTC
NA	TRBV5-8	TRBJ2-5	TRBD2	CASSLGLAEQETQYF	TGTGCCAGCAGCTTGGGTCTAGCGGAACAAGAGACCCAGTACTTC
NA	TRBV24-1	TRBJ2-1	TRBD2	CATSDASGGGYNEQFF	TGTGCCACCAGTGATGCCTCGGGAGGAGGATACAATGAGCAGTTCTTC
few	TRBV7-9	TRBJ2-7	NA	CASNKLTGYEQYF	TGTGCCAGCAACAAACTCACAGGGTACGAGCAGTACTTC
NA	TRBV6-6	TRBJ1-2	NA	CASSGDGGWNGYTF	TGTGCCAGCAGTGGGGACGGGGGTTGGAATGGCTACACCTTC
NA	TRBV7-6	TRBJ2-7	TRBD2	CASSLNGRPGNEQYF	TGTGCCAGCAGCTTAAACGGGAGGCCCGGAAACGAGCAGTACTTC
few	TRBV18	TRBJ1-1	NA	CASSPPGRNTEAFF	TGTGCCAGCTCACCACCGGGCCGTAACACTGAAGCTTTCTTT
NA	TRBV28	TRBJ1-1	TRBD1	CASSLYGTGGFEAFF	TGTGCCAGCAGTTTATACGGGACAGGGGGCTTTGAAGCTTTCTTT
NA	TRBV19	TRBJ1-1	TRBD1	CASSSDRLGPSNTEAFF	TGTGCCAGTAGTTCGGACAGGCTTGGTCCCTCAAACACTGAAGCTTTCTTT
NA	TRBV4-2	TRBJ1-5	NA	CASSQDLTGPNQPQHF	TGTGCCAGCAGCCAAGATCTGACAGGCCCAAATCAGCCCCAGCATTTT